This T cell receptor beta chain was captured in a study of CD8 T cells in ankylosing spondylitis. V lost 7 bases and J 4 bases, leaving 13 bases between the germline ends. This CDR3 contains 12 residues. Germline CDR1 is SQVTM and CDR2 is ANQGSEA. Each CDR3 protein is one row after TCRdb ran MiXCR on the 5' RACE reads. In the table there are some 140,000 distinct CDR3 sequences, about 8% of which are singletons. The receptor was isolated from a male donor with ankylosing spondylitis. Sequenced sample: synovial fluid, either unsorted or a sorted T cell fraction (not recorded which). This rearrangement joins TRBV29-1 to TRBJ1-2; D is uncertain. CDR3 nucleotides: TGCAGCGGTCTTACAAATTTCTATGGCTACACCTTC. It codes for CSGLTNFYGYTF. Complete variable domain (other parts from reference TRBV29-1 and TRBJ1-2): SAVISQKPSRDICQRGTSLTIQCQVDSQVTMMFWYRQQPGQSLTLIATANQGSEATYESGFVIDKFPISRPNLTFSTLTVSNMSPEDSSIYLCSGLTNFYGYTFGSGTRLTVV.